This TCR beta chain was sequenced in a study of beta chain features in type 1 diabetes. Study context: Age, gender, cell numbers and subset yield matched between patients and controls.

The study reverse transcribed the entire isolated RNA, so it sequenced expressed TCRB transcripts. TCRdb's copy holds only in-frame clones and misses some; the assay was immunoSEQ multiplex PCR. The table includes a few hundred thousand clones, approximately 10% detected once. This clone was detected a few times. The antigen remains undetermined. Regarding the study as a whole: When Type 1 diabetes patients were examined, their TCRB CDR3s proved moderately but significantly shorter in all four CD4+ subsets.

V shed 3 bases and J shed 6 bases, with 12 bases lying between them. The CDR3 is 14 amino acids. Per the germline V gene, CDR1 is KGHSH and CDR2 is LQKENI. Sorting produced populations that all topped 95% purity. What was sequenced was naive CD4+ T cells from blood. This sequence joins TRBV18 and TRBJ2-1; D is possibly TRBD2 (6 bases). The TCR sequence derives from a man aged 25-40 years with type 1 diabetes. CDR3: CASSPQGGLNEQFF. The DNA of the CDR3 is TGTGCCAGCTCACCTCAGGGAGGACTCAATGAGCAGTTCTTC.